The T cell receptor beta chain described here comes from a study of regulatory T cells in long-lasting Graves disease (dated by TCRdb to the early 2020s). About the study as a whole: Persistent Graves' disease was defined as persistently positive TSH receptor autoantibodies together with antithyroid drug treatment for over 5 years. Persistent Graves' disease patients in the clinical cohort had taken antithyroid drugs for approximately 9.5 years on average. A total of about 33 samples were covered by TCR sequencing, comprising approximately 13 persistent and around 20 newly diagnosed Graves' disease patients. The study was registered as a clinical trial and conducted in China. This study used TCR sequencing and RNA sequencing of peripheral blood to compare persistent Graves' disease patients against newly diagnosed Graves' disease patients. What the research found in general, with its limitations: Sequencing and analysis were limited to the TCR beta chain. Persistent disease showed preferential use of TRBV28, TRBJ1-2 and TRBJ2-5, whereas newly diagnosed disease favored TRBV20-1 and TRBJ2-1. Persistent patients shared more public clonotypes among themselves (around 3,000) than newly diagnosed patients did (approximately 870). The authors noted that the small sample size was a limitation that may lower accuracy. Because the primary lesion, thyroid tissue, could not be accessed, the study looked at peripheral blood alone. Lower TCR Shannon entropy and fewer highly expanded clones were observed in persistent Graves' disease patients than in newly diagnosed patients, which suggested clonal expansion.

Libraries were prepared through multiplex PCR. The sequencer listed for this sample is Illumina HiSeq 4000. iRepertoire HTBI primers and Arm-PCR amplification of CDR3 regions were used to construct TCR beta libraries. Gel purification was performed on PCR products prior to sequencing. Turning to the authors' computational methods: Gene usage analysis of CDR3 amino acid clonotypes relied on the 60 to 65 TRBV and 14 TRBJ segments identified across samples. Filtered high-quality paired reads were merged into contigs using COPE and FqMerger. BLAST was used to align contigs to IMGT TRBV, TRBD and TRBJ reference genes, and CDR3 was defined according to IMGT. Any clonotype with a frequency above 0.1% was counted as a highly expanded clone. Repertoire diversity was measured by Shannon entropy, and V-J evenness by the Gini coefficient. Public clonotypes were defined as clonotypes shared by more than one individual. In TCRdb, the public reads were trimmed at Q25 with fastp and aligned with MiXCR, with productive beta chains retained. For every CDR3 protein sequence, its rows merge into one entry that carries the most common genes and DNA. TCRdb, rather than the study authors, made the V and J calls. This sample gives approximately 470,000 distinct CDR3 sequences in total; roughly 20% of them show up just once. The top ten clones comprise about 8.3% of the sample.

This sample's time point label indicates: persistent/refractory GD, antithyroid drugs over 5 years with positive TRAb. For both TCR sequencing and RNA sequencing, RNA was extracted from PBMCs in TRIzol. Graves' disease was diagnosed according to American Thyroid Association guidelines. Patients for the study were recruited at an endocrinology department in Xi'an, China. Each patient gave approximately 9.7 milliliters of peripheral blood, collected in an EDTA anticoagulant tube. Ficoll Paque Plus density gradient separation was used to isolate PBMCs, and no further T cell sorting was performed. An Agilent 2100 Bioanalyzer and agarose gel were used to assess RNA quality, and a NanoDrop 2000 was used to measure RNA concentration. This clonotype was seen ten or more times. Its binding antigen is unknown. No qualities accompany the bases; no much larger clone lies one base away. The CDR3 measures 15 amino acids from cysteine to phenylalanine. Only the CDR3 DNA stays, 45 bases, in frame from base 1. According to the germline V gene (reference sequence), CDR1 reads LGHDT and CDR2 reads YNNKEL. V is pruned by 4 bases and J by 7 bases, leaving 7 bases of the junction without a gene match.

The source is a female donor with Graves disease. Here the chain combines TRBV3-1 and TRBJ1-6, with 7 middle bases fitting TRBD1. Sequenced here: peripheral blood mononuclear cells (PBMCs), sampled when the disease was refractory, from a patient treated with antithyroid drugs. The DNA reads as follows: TGTGCCAGCAGCCCCGCCGGGACAGTAAATTCACCCCTCCACTTT. It is translated as CASSPAGTVNSPLHF.